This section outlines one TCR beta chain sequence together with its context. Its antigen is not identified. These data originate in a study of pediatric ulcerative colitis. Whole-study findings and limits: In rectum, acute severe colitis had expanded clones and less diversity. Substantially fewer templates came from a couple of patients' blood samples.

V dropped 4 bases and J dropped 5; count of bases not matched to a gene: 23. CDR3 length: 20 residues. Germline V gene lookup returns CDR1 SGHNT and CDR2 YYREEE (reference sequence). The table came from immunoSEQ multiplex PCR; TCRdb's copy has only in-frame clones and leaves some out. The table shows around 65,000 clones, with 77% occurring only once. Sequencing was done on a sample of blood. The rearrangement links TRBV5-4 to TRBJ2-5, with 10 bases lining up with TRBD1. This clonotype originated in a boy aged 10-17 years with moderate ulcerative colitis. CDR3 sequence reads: CASSLSPSPRDRGSWETQYF. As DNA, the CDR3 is TGTGCCAGCAGCCTCTCCCCTTCGCCCAGGGACAGGGGTTCATGGGAGACCCAGTACTTC.